Listed here are 24 T cell receptor beta chains from one sample, sequenced in a study of response to subunit inactivated influenza vaccine. From the RT-PCR reads, TCRdb called clonotypes with MiXCR, one entry per CDR3 protein. The top ten hold 11% of the sample, which has a few hundred thousand distinct CDR3 sequences, approximately 14% seen once. The sample here was PBMCs from blood, taken 11 to 12 days after vaccination. The receptors come from a man aged 45-65 years who received an inactivated influenza vaccine.

There are a few counts of this clonotype. This chain uses TRBV6-2 or TRBV6-3 with TRBJ1-1, with unresolved D. V was pared by 7 bases and J by 0 bases, with 18 bases between. From germline, CDR1 is MNHEY and CDR2 SVGEGT. The CDR3 is made up of 16 amino acids. CDR3 region: CASNKGRRTMNTEAFF. CDR3 sequence (DNA): TGTGCCAGCAACAAAGGACGGAGGACCATGAACACTGAAGCTTTCTTT.

There are a few counts of this clonotype. The chain joins TRBV20-1 to TRBJ2-1; D unresolved. The CDR3 sequence is 12 residues long. Looked up from germline, CDR1 is DFQATT and CDR2 is SNEGSKA (reference sequence). The V end was cut by 5 bases, the J end by 8 bases, with 13 bases between. CDR3 sequence reads: CSAQVGRDEQFF. CDR3 nucleotide sequence: TGCAGTGCTCAGGTGGGCCGCGATGAGCAGTTCTTC.

The chain employs TRBV7-8 and TRBJ2-5; 9 bases match TRBD1. Unmatched junction bases numbered 11, after V lost 1 base and J lost 5 bases. Germline V gene data show CDR1 as SGHVS and CDR2 as FQNEAQ. This CDR3 is built from 17 residues. CDR3: CASSLVPTGGPKETQYF. The DNA for the CDR3 is TGTGCCAGCAGCTTAGTACCCACAGGGGGCCCGAAGGAGACCCAGTACTTC.

This clonotype has only a few counts. The rearrangement links TRBV20-1 to TRBJ2-7, with a possible D match to TRBD1 (6 bases). There are 15 residues in the CDR3. V dropped 6 bases and J dropped 2 bases, with 20 bases sitting between them. The germline V gene encodes CDR1 DFQATT and CDR2 SNEGSKA (reference sequence). CDR3 residues: CSAPPLGARPYEQYF. DNA of the CDR3: TGCAGTGCCCCACCTTTGGGGGCCAGACCCTACGAGCAGTACTTC.

V and J are TRBV11-2 and TRBJ2-1, with 11 bases aligning to TRBD2. There are 14 residues in the CDR3. The ends lost 8 bases at V and 9 bases at J; junction bases unmatched: 9. The germline V gene has CDR1 SGHAT and CDR2 FQNNGV. CDR3 region: CASGSSGGRGEQFF. In DNA form, the CDR3 reads TGTGCCAGCGGGTCTAGCGGGGGGAGGGGTGAGCAGTTCTTC.

This clonotype was counted between two and nine times. Mismatch with germline at one junction end may stem from a read error. The chain carries TRBV5-1 and TRBJ2-7; D is possibly TRBD1 (5 bases). The germline V gene encodes CDR1 SGHRS and CDR2 YFSETQ. The CDR3 loop spans 12 amino acids. The chain's CDR3 is CASSLAQGEPYF. CDR3 nucleotides: TGCGCCAGCAGCTTGGCGCAGGGCGAGCCGTACTTC.

This clonotype has a handful of counts. The chain's CDR3 is CASSYPSGGKKETQYF. The CDR3 DNA reads as TGTGCCAGCAGCTACCCTAGCGGGGGAAAAAAAGAGACCCAGTACTTC. This sequence joins TRBV7-9 and TRBJ2-5; 10 positions match TRBD2. The CDR3 consists of 16 residues. In germline, CDR1 is SEHNR, CDR2 FQNEAQ (reference sequence). The J segment lost 3 bases and the V segment lost 4 bases, leaving 8 bases of the junction unmatched.

The V gene is TRBV28, the J gene TRBJ2-7; TRBD2 might be the D (5 bases). This CDR3 spans 15 amino acids. The germline gives CDR1 MDHEN, CDR2 SYDVKM. Trimming removed 6 bases at V and 4 bases at J, with 19 bases between. CDR3 in amino acids: CASRRAGGLWYEQYF. The CDR3 bases are TGTGCCAGCAGAAGAGCTGGTGGACTGTGGTACGAGCAGTACTTC. The variable domain in full, with the rest retrieved from reference TRBV28 and TRBJ2-7, is DVKVTQSSRYLVKRTGEKVFLECVQDMDHENMFWYRQDPGLGLRLIYFSYDVKMKEKGDIPEGYSVSREKKERFSLILESASTNQTSMYLCASRRAGGLWYEQYFGPGTRLTVT.

This chain connects TRBV7-9 to TRBJ2-1, with 9 bases aligning to TRBD2. V dropped 1 base and J dropped 6; count of bases not matched to a gene: 7. Per the germline V gene, CDR1 is SEHNR and CDR2 is FQNEAQ (reference sequence). This CDR3 is built from 16 residues. CDR3 amino acids: CASSLGGGLAFNEQFF. The CDR3 bases are TGTGCCAGCAGCTTAGGGGGGGGACTAGCCTTCAATGAGCAGTTCTTC.

The rearrangement joins TRBV14 to TRBJ2-1; 9 nucleotides align to TRBD1. This CDR3 comprises 15 residues. Germline V CDR1 and CDR2: SGHDN, FVKESK. J gave up 4 bases and V 1 base, and 2 bases lay outside the gene matches. CDR3 sequence: CASSQAGQGYNEQFF. The CDR3 DNA reads TGTGCCAGCAGCCAAGCGGGACAGGGATACAATGAGCAGTTCTTC.

This clonotype turned up a few times. The chain employs TRBV11-2 and TRBJ2-4; possible D gene TRBD2, 5 bases. Germline V gives CDR1 SGHAT, CDR2 FQNNGV. Deletions cut 4 bases from V and 0 bases from J, with 10 bases between. This CDR3 is built from 15 residues. The DNA for the CDR3 is TGTGCCAGCAGCTCCACAAGCGGAGCCAAAAACATTCAGTACTTC. The encoded protein is CASSSTSGAKNIQYF.

The chain joins TRBV28 to TRBJ2-1; D gene uncertain. The CDR3 covers 13 residues. The V gene's germline CDR1 is MDHEN and CDR2 SYDVKM. V lost 6 bases and J lost 8, with 14 bases in between. The CDR3 nucleotides read TGTGCCAGCAGACACCTAGATAACGATGAGCAGTTCTTC. Protein sequence: CASRHLDNDEQFF.

This clonotype has a handful of counts. The rearrangement uses TRBV11-2 and TRBJ2-3, with 10 bases fitting TRBD2. Germline V gene lookup returns CDR1 SGHAT and CDR2 FQNNGV. Losses at the gene ends were 4 bases for V and 0 bases for J; bases not matched to a gene: 10. This CDR3 region has 18 residues. The CDR3 DNA follows: TGTGCCAGCAGCTCTCAAAGAGCGGGGGGGCTGAGCACAGATACGCAGTATTTT. Translating it yields CASSSQRAGGLSTDTQYF.

This chain uses TRBV6-2 or TRBV6-3 with TRBJ2-7; D possibly corresponds to TRBD2 (7 bases). The CDR3 spans 13 residues. Germline CDR1 MNHEY, CDR2 SVGEGT. Deletions cut 8 bases from V and 2 bases from J, with 13 bases between. CDR3 residues: CASRRGQTYEQYF. The CDR3 region has the DNA TGTGCCAGCCGGCGGGGGCAGACCTACGAGCAGTACTTC.

This chain uses TRBV20-1 with TRBJ2-3, with a weak D call TRBD2 (5 bases). CDR3 length: 16 amino acids. Germline V gene data show CDR1 as DFQATT and CDR2 as SNEGSKA (reference sequence). V was clipped by 0 bases and J by 2 bases, with 15 bases between them. The CDR3 here is CSARDFGSSNTDTQYF. CDR3 coding DNA: TGCAGTGCTAGAGATTTTGGGAGCAGCAACACAGATACGCAGTATTTT.

The chain is built from TRBV29-1 and TRBJ2-2, with D maybe TRBD2 (6 bases). This CDR3 contains 14 residues. In germline, CDR1 is SQVTM, CDR2 ANQGSEA. The V end was cut by 3 bases, the J end by 4 bases, with 12 bases between. CDR3 DNA sequence: TGCAGCGTTGACGGGTCCGGGGGCACCGGGGAGCTGTTTTTT. Translation: CSVDGSGGTGELFF.

In this sample, this clonotype turned up many times. The genes are TRBV7-2 and TRBJ2-3; D is undetermined. Germline CDR1 SGHTA, CDR2 FQGNSA. CDR3 size: 15 residues. V lost 5 bases to trimming and J lost 2 bases, with 14 bases between them. CDR3 region: CASSLFDTNTDTQYF. The CDR3 DNA reads as TGTGCCAGCAGCCTCTTCGACACCAACACAGATACGCAGTATTTT.

The chain uses TRBV6-2 or TRBV6-3 and TRBJ2-7, with D perhaps TRBD2 (6 bases). Trimming removed 6 bases from V and 4 bases from J, with 16 bases in between. The CDR3 extends over 14 amino acids. Germline CDR1 and CDR2: MNHEY and SVGEGT. The CDR3 spells CASSLVGTQYEQYF. The CDR3 DNA reads as TGTGCCAGCAGCCTGGTTGGGACTCAGTACGAGCAGTACTTC.

The chain combines TRBV21-1 with TRBJ1-5; the table's D call TRBD1 went unverified against the DNA. TRBV21-1 is a pseudogene segment. The CDR3 contains 17 residues. This CDR3 reads CASTAKKEDRRNQPQHF. Here the CDR3 DNA reads TGTGCCAGCACCGCAAAAAAAGAAGACAGGAGGAATCAGCCCCAGCATTTT.

The rearrangement links TRBV15 to TRBJ2-1; 8 bases match TRBD2. This CDR3 is built from 15 residues. V shed 3 bases, J shed 8 bases, and the junction held 9 bases outside the gene matches. CDR1 and CDR2 from the germline V gene are LNHNV and YYDKDF (reference sequence). The CDR3 sequence: CATSSAGRGFDEQFF. The CDR3 DNA reads TGTGCCACCAGCAGCGCCGGGAGGGGGTTCGATGAGCAGTTCTTC.

The chain uses TRBV28 and TRBJ2-2; D may be TRBD1 (6 bases). Deletions cut 5 bases from V and 2 bases from J, with 15 bases between. This CDR3 has 16 residues. The germline gives CDR1 MDHEN, CDR2 SYDVKM. CDR3 in amino acids: CASSLNQGSNTGELFF. The CDR3 DNA reads TGTGCCAGCAGTCTAAATCAGGGGTCCAACACCGGGGAGCTGTTTTTT. Drawing the rest from reference TRBV28 and TRBJ2-2, the complete variable domain is DVKVTQSSRYLVKRTGEKVFLECVQDMDHENMFWYRQDPGLGLRLIYFSYDVKMKEKGDIPEGYSVSREKKERFSLILESASTNQTSMYLCASSLNQGSNTGELFFGEGSRLTVL.

The chain uses TRBV15 and TRBJ2-3, with D perhaps TRBD1 or TRBD2 (5 bases each). The CDR3 extends over 14 amino acids. V gave up 4 bases and J gave up 9 bases, with 17 bases separating them. The germline CDR1 and CDR2 sequences are LNHNV and YYDKDF (reference sequence). CDR3 amino acids: CATSTQGTTTTQYF. The CDR3 coding sequence is TGTGCCACCAGCACCCAAGGGACGACGACCACGCAGTATTTT.

The V call is TRBV6-2 or TRBV6-3, the J call TRBJ2-2; tentatively, D is TRBD2 (5 bases). V shed 0 bases and J shed 6 bases, with 11 bases lying between them. In germline, CDR1 is MNHEY, CDR2 SVGEGT. The CDR3 spans 15 residues. The CDR3 here is CASSYSRRLAGELFF. The CDR3, as DNA: TGTGCCAGCAGTTACTCAAGGAGGTTGGCCGGGGAGCTGTTTTTT.

This clonotype was seen more than once but under ten times. V usage is TRBV6-5 and J usage is TRBJ2-7; 12 bases map to TRBD2. This CDR3 is 18 amino acids long. V dropped 4 bases and J dropped 2; count of bases not matched to a gene: 12. Germline V gives CDR1 MNHEY, CDR2 SVGAGI. CDR3 in amino acids: CASSSGRLAGEITYEQYF. The CDR3 DNA sequence: TGTGCCAGCAGTTCTGGGAGACTAGCGGGAGAGATCACCTACGAGCAGTACTTC.